This T cell receptor (beta chain) was sequenced for a study of naive and memory T cell subsets. As concerns this clonotype: As yet, its antigen is unknown.

Study results and caveats: Clonotypes are single alpha or beta chains, not paired receptors.

Both TRBC1 and TRBC2 were covered by a beta constant-region primer of two equimolar oligonucleotides. TCRdb analysed the UMI-ligation and nested PCR reads with MiXCR anew, one entry per CDR3 protein. Of over 25,000 distinct CDR3 sequences listed, 9.5% to 12% are singletons. After CD4 positive bead selection, the CD4-negative fraction gave CD8 T cells. This sequence was found in a human donor in good health. The sample was effector memory CD4+ T cells from blood. Subset reported: effector memory, CD45RA- CD27-.

The CDR3 region is CASSDRGGYEQYF. For the CDR3, the DNA is TGTGCCAGCAGTGACAGGGGGGGTTACGAGCAGTACTTC. V usage is TRBV6-1 and J usage is TRBJ2-7; TRBD1 or TRBD2 may be the D gene (7 bases each). V lost 3 bases and J 4 bases, leaving 10 bases between the germline ends. Per the germline V gene, CDR1 is MNHNS and CDR2 is SASEGT. The CDR3 covers 13 residues.